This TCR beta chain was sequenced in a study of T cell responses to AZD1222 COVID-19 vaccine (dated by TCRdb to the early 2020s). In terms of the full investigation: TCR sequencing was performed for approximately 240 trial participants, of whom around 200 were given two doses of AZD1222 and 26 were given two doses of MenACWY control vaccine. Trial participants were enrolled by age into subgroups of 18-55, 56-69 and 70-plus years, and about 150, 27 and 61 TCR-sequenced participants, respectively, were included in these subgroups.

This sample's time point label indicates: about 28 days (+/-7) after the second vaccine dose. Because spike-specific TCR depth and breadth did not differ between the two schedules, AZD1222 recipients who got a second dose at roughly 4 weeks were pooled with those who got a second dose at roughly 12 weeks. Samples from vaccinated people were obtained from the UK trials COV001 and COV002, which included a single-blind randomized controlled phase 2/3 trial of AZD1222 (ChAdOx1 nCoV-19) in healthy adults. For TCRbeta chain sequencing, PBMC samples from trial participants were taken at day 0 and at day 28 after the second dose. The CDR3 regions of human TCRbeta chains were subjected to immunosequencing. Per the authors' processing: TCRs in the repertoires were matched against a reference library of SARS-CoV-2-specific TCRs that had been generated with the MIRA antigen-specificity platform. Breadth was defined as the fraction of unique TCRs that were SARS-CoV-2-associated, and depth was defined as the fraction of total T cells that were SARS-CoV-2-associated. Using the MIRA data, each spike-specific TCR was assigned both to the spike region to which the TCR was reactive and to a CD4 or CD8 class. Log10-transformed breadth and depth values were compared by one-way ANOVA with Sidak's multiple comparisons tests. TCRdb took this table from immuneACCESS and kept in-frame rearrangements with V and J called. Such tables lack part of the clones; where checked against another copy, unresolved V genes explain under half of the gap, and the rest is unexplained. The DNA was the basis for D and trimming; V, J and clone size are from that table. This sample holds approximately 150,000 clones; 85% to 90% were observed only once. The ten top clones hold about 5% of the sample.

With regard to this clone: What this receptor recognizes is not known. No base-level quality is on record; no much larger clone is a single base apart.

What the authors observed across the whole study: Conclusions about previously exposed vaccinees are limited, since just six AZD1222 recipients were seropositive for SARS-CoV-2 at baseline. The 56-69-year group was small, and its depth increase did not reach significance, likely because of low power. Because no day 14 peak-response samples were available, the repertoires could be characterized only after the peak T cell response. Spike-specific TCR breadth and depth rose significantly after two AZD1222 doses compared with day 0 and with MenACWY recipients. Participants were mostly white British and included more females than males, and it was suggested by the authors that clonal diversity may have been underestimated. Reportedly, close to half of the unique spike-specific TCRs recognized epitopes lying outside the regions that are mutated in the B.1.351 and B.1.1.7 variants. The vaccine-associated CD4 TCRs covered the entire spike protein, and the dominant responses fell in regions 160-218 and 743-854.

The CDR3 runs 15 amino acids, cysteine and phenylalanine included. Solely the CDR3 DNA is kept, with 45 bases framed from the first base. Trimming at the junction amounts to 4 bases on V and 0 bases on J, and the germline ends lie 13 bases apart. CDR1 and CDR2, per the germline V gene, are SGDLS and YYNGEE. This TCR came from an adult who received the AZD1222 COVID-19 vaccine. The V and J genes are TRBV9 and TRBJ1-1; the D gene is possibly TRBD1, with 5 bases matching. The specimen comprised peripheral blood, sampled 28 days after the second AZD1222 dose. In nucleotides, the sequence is TGTGCCAGCAGCCCCCGGGACGACGTGAACACTGAAGCTTTCTTT. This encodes CASSPRDDVNTEAFF.